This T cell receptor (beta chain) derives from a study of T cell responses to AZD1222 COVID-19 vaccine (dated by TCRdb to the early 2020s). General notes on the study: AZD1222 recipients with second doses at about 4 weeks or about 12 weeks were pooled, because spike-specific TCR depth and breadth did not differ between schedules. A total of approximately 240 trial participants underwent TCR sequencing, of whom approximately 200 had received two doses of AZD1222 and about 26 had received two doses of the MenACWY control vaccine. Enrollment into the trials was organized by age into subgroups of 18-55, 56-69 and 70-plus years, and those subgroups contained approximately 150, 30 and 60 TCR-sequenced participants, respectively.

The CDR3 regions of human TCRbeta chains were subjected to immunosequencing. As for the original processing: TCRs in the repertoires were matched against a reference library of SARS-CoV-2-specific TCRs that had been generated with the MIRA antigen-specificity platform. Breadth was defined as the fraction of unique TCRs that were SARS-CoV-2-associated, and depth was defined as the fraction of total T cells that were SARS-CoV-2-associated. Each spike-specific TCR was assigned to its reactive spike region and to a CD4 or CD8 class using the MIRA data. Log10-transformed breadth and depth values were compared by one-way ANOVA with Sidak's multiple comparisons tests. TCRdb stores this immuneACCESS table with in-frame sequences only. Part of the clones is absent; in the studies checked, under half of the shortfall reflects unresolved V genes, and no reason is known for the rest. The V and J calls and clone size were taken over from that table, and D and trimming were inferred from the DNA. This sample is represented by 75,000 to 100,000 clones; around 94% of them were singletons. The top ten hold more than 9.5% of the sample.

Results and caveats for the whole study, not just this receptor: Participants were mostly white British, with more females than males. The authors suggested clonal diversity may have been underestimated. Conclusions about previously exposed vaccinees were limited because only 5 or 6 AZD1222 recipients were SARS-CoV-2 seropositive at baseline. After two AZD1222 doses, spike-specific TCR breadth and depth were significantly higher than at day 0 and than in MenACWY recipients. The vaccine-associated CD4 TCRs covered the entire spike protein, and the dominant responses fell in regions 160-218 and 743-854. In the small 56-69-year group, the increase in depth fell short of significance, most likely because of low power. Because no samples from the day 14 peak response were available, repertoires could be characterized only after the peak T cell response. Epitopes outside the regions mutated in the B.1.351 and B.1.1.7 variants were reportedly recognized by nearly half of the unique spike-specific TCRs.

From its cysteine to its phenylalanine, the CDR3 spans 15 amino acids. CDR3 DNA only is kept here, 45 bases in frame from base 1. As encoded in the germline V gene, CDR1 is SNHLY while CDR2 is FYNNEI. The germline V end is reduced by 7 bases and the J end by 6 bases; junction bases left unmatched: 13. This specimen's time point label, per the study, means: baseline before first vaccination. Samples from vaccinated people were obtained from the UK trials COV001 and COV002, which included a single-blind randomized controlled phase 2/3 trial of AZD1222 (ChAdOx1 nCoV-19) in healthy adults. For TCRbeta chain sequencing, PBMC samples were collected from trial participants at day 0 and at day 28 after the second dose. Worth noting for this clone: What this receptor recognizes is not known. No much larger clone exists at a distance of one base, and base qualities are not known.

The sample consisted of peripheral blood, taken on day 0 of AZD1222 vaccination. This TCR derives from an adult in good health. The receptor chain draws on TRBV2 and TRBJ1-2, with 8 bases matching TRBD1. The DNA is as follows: TGTGCCAGCAATCTACTTGGACAGGGTAGGGATGGCTACACCTTC. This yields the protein CASNLLGQGRDGYTF.